The subject of this entry is one TCR beta chain. Its antigen is currently unknown. This entry comes from a study of immune evolution from preneoplasia to lung adenocarcinoma. Study results and limitations: Top clone share appeared to fall from AAH through AIS, MIA, adenocarcinoma. Compared with EGFR-mutant or double wild-type lesions, KRAS-mutant nodules were more clonal.

H&E slides confirmed each diagnosis, reviewed by two pathologists independently. Some clones are missing from TCRdb's copy, which holds only in-frame ones; the method was immunoSEQ multiplex PCR. The sample shows a few thousand clones, roughly 83% of them seen only once. Per the germline V gene, CDR1 is SGHNT and CDR2 is YENEEA. CDR3 length: 14 residues. With 4 bases removed from V and 4 bases from J, the gap between germline ends came to 10 bases. V and J are TRBV11-3 and TRBJ2-2; D possibly corresponds to TRBD1 (5 bases). The sequence was collected from a person aged 60-80 years with lung adenocarcinoma. Sequenced: FFPE minimally invasive lung adenocarcinoma tissue. CDR3 sequence (DNA): TGTGCCAGCAGCTCTAGGACACTCACCGGGGAGCTGTTTTTT. This encodes CASSSRTLTGELFF. The full variable domain, in which reference TRBV11-3 and TRBJ2-2 provide the parts outside the CDR3, is EAGVVQSPRYKIIEKKQPVAFWCNPISGHNTLYWYLQNLGQGPELLIRYENEEAVDDSQLPKDRFSAERLKGVDSTLKIQPAELGDSAVYLCASSSRTLTGELFFGEGSRLTVL.